This T cell receptor (beta chain) was sequenced for a study of blood T cells in healthy people across ages. Study observations and caveats: As age increased, TCR beta diversity per million T cells fell in a roughly linear fashion.

This clonotype was counted between two and nine times. No antigen is known for it. Primed by a sample-barcoded 5' primer and a J-beta primer mix, a second PCR proceeded for roughly 7 to 12 cycles. TCRdb re-derived calls from the 5' RACE reads in MiXCR, one entry per CDR3 protein. The sample records approximately 1,000,000 distinct CDR3 sequences, over 35% being singletons. This CDR3 has 17 amino acids. With V trimmed by 2 bases and J by 1 base, 3 bases remained unmatched. The genes are TRBV12-3 or TRBV12-4 and TRBJ2-3, with TRBD2 matching over 13 bases. Sequencing used blood. The source of this sequence is a woman aged 55 to 70 in good health. The CDR3 DNA sequence: TGTGCCAGCAGTTTAAGGACTAGCGGGAGTGGCACAGATACGCAGTATTTT. This encodes CASSLRTSGSGTDTQYF.